Below, 17 T cell receptor beta chains from the same sample are listed, as sequenced in a study of blood T cells in healthy people across ages. A second PCR, run for about 7 to 11 cycles, used a sample-barcoded 5' primer plus a J-beta primer mix. TCRdb analysed the 5' RACE reads with MiXCR anew, one entry per CDR3 protein. The profile shows fewer than 900,000 distinct CDR3 sequences, about 37% of them singletons. The material sequenced was blood. Every receptor here comes from a man aged 18 to 29 in good health.

This rearrangement joins TRBV5-1 to TRBJ1-2, with TRBD1 matching 7 bases. CDR3 length equals 14 residues. The V and J ends lost 9 bases and 3 bases, in that order; junction bases with no gene match: 11. Germline V lookup: CDR1 SGHRS, CDR2 YFSETQ. In nucleotides, the CDR3 is TGCGCCAACAGGCACGACAGGGAGTACTATGGCTACACCTTC. Residues: CANRHDREYYGYTF.

This clonotype was counted a few times. This chain connects TRBV7-6 to TRBJ2-2, with a possible D match to TRBD2 (7 bases). The CDR3 spans 15 residues. V was shortened by 3 bases and J by 4 bases, with 12 bases between the two germline ends. Germline V gives CDR1 SGHVS, CDR2 FNYEAQ. In DNA form, the CDR3 reads TGTGCCAGCAGCTTCGCGCGGGGGCGCACCGGGGAGCTGTTTTTT. It encodes CASSFARGRTGELFF. The variable domain in full, with the rest retrieved from reference TRBV7-6 and TRBJ2-2, is GAGVSQSPRYKVTKRGQDVALRCDPISGHVSLYWYRQALGQGPEFLTYFNYEAQQDKSGLPNDRFSAERPEGSISTLTIQRTEQRDSAMYRCASSFARGRTGELFFGEGSRLTVL.

The chain has TRBV6-1 and TRBJ1-4, with D perhaps TRBD1 (6 bases). The CDR3 length is 17 residues. Trimming removed 5 bases from V and 0 bases from J, with 16 bases in between. Germline CDR1 reads MNHNS; CDR2 reads SASEGT. CDR3: CASSRTGTLATNEKLFF. The CDR3, as DNA: TGTGCCAGCAGTAGAACCGGGACACTTGCAACTAATGAAAAACTGTTTTTT.

The sample holds a few counts of this clonotype. V gene TRBV5-6 combines with J gene TRBJ2-7, with D perhaps TRBD1 (6 bases). Germline V CDR1 and CDR2: SGHDT, YYEEEE. The CDR3 covers 14 residues. V shed 0 bases and J shed 5 bases, with 12 bases lying between them. Here the CDR3 DNA reads TGTGCCAGCAGCTTGGATCAGGGGCGGAACGAGCAGTACTTC. It codes for CASSLDQGRNEQYF.

This clonotype is a singleton in its sample. The V call is TRBV11-1, the J call TRBJ1-1, with 7 bases matching TRBD1. The CDR3 has 15 residues. J gave up 1 base and V 5 bases, and 7 bases lay outside the gene matches. Per the germline V gene, CDR1 is SGHAT and CDR2 is FQDESV (reference sequence). CDR3 loop: CASSRQGTSNTEAFF. Written as DNA, the CDR3 is TGTGCCAGCAGCCGACAGGGAACTTCGAACACTGAAGCTTTCTTT.

This clonotype occurred many times. The rearrangement joins TRBV14 to TRBJ2-1; D unclear. The V gene's germline CDR1 is SGHDN and CDR2 FVKESK. V was shortened by 1 base and J by 10 bases, with 14 bases between the two germline ends. This CDR3 is 14 amino acids long. In nucleotides, the CDR3 is TGTGCCAGCAGCCAAGGGGCCGTCCACTTCGAGCAGTTCTTC. It translates to CASSQGAVHFEQFF.

V and J are TRBV9 and TRBJ2-3; 8 bases agree with TRBD2. This CDR3 is built from 15 residues. Germline CDR1 reads SGDLS; CDR2 reads YYNGEE. Trimming at V came to 0 bases and at J to 5 bases, leaving 5 bases not matched to a gene. CDR3 residues: CASSVELAEQDTQYF. CDR3 in DNA: TGTGCCAGCAGCGTAGAACTAGCGGAGCAAGATACGCAGTATTTT.

The chain carries TRBV7-8 and TRBJ2-3, with D maybe TRBD1 (5 bases). This CDR3 is built from 14 residues. Per the germline V gene, CDR1 is SGHVS and CDR2 is FQNEAQ. With 11 bases removed from V and 1 base from J, the gap between germline ends came to 16 bases. The CDR3 loop is CAAAWGGGTDTQYF. DNA for the CDR3: TGTGCCGCCGCTTGGGGCGGAGGCACAGATACGCAGTATTTT.

The J gene is TRBJ2-3, the V gene TRBV6-6; 8 bases line up with TRBD1. V shed 0 bases and J 3 bases; nucleotides not matched to a gene: 2. The germline gives CDR1 MNHNY, CDR2 SVGAGI (reference sequence). CDR3 size: 15 residues. The CDR3 loop reads CASSYSRTGTDTQYF. CDR3 coding DNA: TGTGCCAGCAGTTACTCCAGGACAGGGACAGATACGCAGTATTTT.

The table lists this clonotype with many counts. This chain links TRBV7-2 with TRBJ2-3, with a possible D match to TRBD2 (6 bases). Deletions cut 1 base from V and 1 base from J, with 9 bases between. The CDR3 length is 15 residues. The germline gives CDR1 SGHTA, CDR2 FQGNSA. The CDR3: CASSLGVAGTDTQYF. The CDR3, as DNA: TGTGCCAGCAGCTTAGGAGTAGCGGGCACAGATACGCAGTATTTT.

The rearrangement joins TRBV20-1 to TRBJ2-3, with 8 bases lining up with TRBD2. Germline V gives CDR1 DFQATT, CDR2 SNEGSKA (reference sequence). The CDR3 loop spans 14 amino acids. The CDR3 reads CSSKAGGPTDTQYF. CDR3 nucleotides: TGCAGCTCCAAGGCGGGGGGTCCCACAGATACGCAGTATTTT.

V is TRBV7-9 and J is TRBJ2-1, with 12 bases lining up with TRBD2. V gave up 8 bases and J gave up 9 bases; unmatched junction bases: 8. The CDR3 is 14 residues long. Germline V gives CDR1 SEHNR, CDR2 FQNEAQ (reference sequence). Written as DNA, the CDR3 is TGTGCCAGCGGTGGACTAGCGGGGCCCTTTGAGCAGTTCTTC. The encoded protein is CASGGLAGPFEQFF.

The CDR3: CASRSGTDSYEQFF. CDR3 DNA: TGTGCCAGCCGCTCGGGGACAGACTCCTACGAGCAGTTCTTC. V and J are TRBV7-9 and TRBJ2-1, with TRBD1 matching over 7 bases. V shed 8 bases and J 10 bases; nucleotides not matched to a gene: 14. Per germline, CDR1 SEHNR and CDR2 FQNEAQ (reference sequence). This CDR3 has 14 residues. Combining the CDR3 with reference TRBV7-9 and TRBJ2-1 gives the whole variable domain DTGVSQNPRHKITKRGQNVTFRCDPISEHNRLYWYRQTLGQGPEFLTYFQNEAQLEKSRLLSDRFSAERPKGSFSTLEIQRTEQGDSAMYLCASRSGTDSYEQFFGPGTRLTVL.

The chain has TRBV20-1 and TRBJ1-2; tentatively, D is TRBD1 (5 bases). The CDR3 has 11 residues. Germline values: CDR1 DFQATT, CDR2 SNEGSKA (reference sequence). Trimming left V 4 bases short and J 8 bases short, with 11 bases between. The CDR3: CSAKHGGGYTF. The CDR3 DNA reads TGCAGTGCTAAACACGGGGGAGGCTACACCTTC.

Regarding this clonotype: A junction end diverges from the germline sequence, so it may reflect a read error. The genes are TRBV12-3 or TRBV12-4 and TRBJ1-2; tentatively, D is TRBD1 (6 bases). The CDR3 has 15 amino acids. CDR3 amino acids: CAISPTGNSNYGYTF. CDR3 bases: TGTGCCATCAGCCCTACAGGGAATTCTAACTATGGTTACACCTTC.

In its sample, this clonotype was seen a few times. The chain employs TRBV2 and TRBJ1-2; D remains unclear. Germline V gene sequence: CDR1 SNHLY, CDR2 FYNNEI. This CDR3 spans 15 amino acids. The V end lost 2 bases, the J end lost 4 bases, and 14 bases lay between the germline ends. The CDR3 is CASSERSLTGYGYTF. The CDR3 coding sequence is TGTGCCAGCAGTGAAAGGTCTCTCACGGGCTATGGCTACACCTTC.

This chain uses TRBV5-1 with TRBJ2-7, with D perhaps TRBD1 or TRBD2 (5 bases each). The CDR3 has 15 amino acids. V shed 0 bases and J shed 7 bases, with 17 bases lying between them. The germline CDR1 and CDR2 sequences are SGHRS and YFSETQ. CDR3 in amino acids: CASSLAGTLNNEQYF. The CDR3 nucleotides read TGCGCCAGCAGCTTGGCCGGGACGCTGAACAATGAGCAGTACTTC.